A selection of T cell receptor beta chains follows, all from one sample in a study of blood T cell repertoires in COVID-19. Sequencing used immunoSEQ multiplex PCR; TCRdb keeps in-frame clones, though not all of them. The table includes about 100,000 clones, approximately 91% detected once. Sequencing was performed on peripheral blood. These receptor sequences come from a woman aged 80 or over with acute or convalescent COVID-19. Each CDR3 is given with its conserved first and last residue. The order of the fields is V gene, D gene, clone size, J gene, CDR3 protein, CDR3 DNA. The D gene is left open where the match is weak. Clone size is shown for a subset of rows, as once, few, many or a class of expanded clone.

TRBV5-4	-	-	TRBJ2-7	CASSITGSYEQYF	TGTGCCAGCAGCATCACAGGGAGCTACGAGCAGTACTTC
TRBV5-1	-	-	TRBJ1-6	CASSFEGSSYNSPLHF	TGCGCCAGCAGCTTTGAGGGAAGCTCCTATAATTCACCCCTCCACTTT
TRBV30	-	-	TRBJ1-6	CAWRWPGNNSPLHF	TGTGCCTGGAGATGGCCAGGCAATAATTCACCCCTCCACTTT
TRBV11-2	-	-	TRBJ1-1	CASSPGWEGVNTEAFF	TGTGCCAGCAGCCCTGGTTGGGAGGGAGTGAACACTGAAGCTTTCTTT
TRBV7-3	-	-	TRBJ2-6	CASIDGANVLTF	TGTGCCAGCATAGATGGGGCCAACGTCCTGACTTTC
TRBV19	TRBD1	-	TRBJ2-5	CASSITGVETQYF	TGTGCCAGTAGTATTACAGGGGTGGAGACCCAGTACTTC
TRBV7-8	-	once	TRBJ2-7	CASSLRLVTVAYEQYF	TGTGCCAGCAGCCTCAGGCTGGTGACAGTAGCCTACGAGCAGTACTTC
TRBV18	TRBD2	-	TRBJ2-7	CASSPGLASYEQYF	TGTGCCAGCTCACCGGGACTAGCGAGCTACGAGCAGTACTTC
TRBV2	TRBD1	-	TRBJ1-2	CASSAGQSYGYTF	TGTGCCAGCAGTGCGGGACAGTCCTATGGCTACACCTTC
TRBV3-1/TRBV3-2	TRBD1	-	TRBJ2-1	CASRPDRAALHYSYNEQFF	TGTGCCAGCAGGCCGGACAGGGCCGCATTACACTATTCCTACAATGAGCAGTTCTTC